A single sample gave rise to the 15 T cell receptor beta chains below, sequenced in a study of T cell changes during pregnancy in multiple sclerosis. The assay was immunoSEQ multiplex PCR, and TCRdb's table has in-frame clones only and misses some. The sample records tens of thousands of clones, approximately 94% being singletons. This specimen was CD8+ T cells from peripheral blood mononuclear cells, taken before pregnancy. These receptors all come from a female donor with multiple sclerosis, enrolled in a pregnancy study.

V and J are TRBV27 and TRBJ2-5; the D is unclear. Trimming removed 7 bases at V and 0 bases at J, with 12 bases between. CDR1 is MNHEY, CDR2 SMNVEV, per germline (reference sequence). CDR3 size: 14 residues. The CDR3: CASKNLMDQETQYF. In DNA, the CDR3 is TGTGCCAGCAAGAACTTGATGGACCAAGAGACCCAGTACTTC.

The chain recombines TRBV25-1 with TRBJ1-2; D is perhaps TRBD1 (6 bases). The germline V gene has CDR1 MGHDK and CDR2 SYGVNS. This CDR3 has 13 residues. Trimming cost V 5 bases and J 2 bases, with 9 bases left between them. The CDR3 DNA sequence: TGTGCCAGCAGTCCCGGGACAAACTATGGCTACACCTTC. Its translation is CASSPGTNYGYTF.

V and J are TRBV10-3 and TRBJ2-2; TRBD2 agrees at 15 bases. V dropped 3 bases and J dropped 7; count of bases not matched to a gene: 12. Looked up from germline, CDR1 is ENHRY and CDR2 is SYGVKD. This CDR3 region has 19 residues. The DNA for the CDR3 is TGTGCCATCAGTGAAGGAGGACTAGCGGGAGGGCCAAGGATCGGGGAGCTGTTTTTT. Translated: CAISEGGLAGGPRIGELFF.

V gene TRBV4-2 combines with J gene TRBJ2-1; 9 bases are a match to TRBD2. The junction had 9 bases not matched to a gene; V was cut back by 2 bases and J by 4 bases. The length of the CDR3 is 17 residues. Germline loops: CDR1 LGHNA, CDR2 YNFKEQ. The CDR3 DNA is TGTGCCAGCAGCCAAACCACAAGCGGGGGGTATTACAATGAGCAGTTCTTC. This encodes CASSQTTSGGYYNEQFF.

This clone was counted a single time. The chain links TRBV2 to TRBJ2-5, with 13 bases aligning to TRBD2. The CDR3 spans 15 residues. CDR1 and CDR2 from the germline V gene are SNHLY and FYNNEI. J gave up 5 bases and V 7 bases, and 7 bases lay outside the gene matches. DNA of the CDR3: TGTGCCAGCAAACTAGCGGGGGGGCCGCGGGAGACCCAGTACTTC. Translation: CASKLAGGPRETQYF.

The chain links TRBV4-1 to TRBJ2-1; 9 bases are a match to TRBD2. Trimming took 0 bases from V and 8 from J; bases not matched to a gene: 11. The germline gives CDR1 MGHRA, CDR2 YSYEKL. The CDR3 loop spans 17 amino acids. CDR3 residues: CASSQDPTSGPLYEQFF. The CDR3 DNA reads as TGCGCCAGCAGCCAAGATCCCACTAGCGGGCCCTTGTATGAGCAGTTCTTC.

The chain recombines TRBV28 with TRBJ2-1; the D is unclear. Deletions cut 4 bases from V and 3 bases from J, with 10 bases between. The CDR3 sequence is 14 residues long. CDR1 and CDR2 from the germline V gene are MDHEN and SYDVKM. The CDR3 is CASSSGAIYNEQFF. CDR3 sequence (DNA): TGTGCCAGCAGTTCCGGAGCGATCTACAATGAGCAGTTCTTC.

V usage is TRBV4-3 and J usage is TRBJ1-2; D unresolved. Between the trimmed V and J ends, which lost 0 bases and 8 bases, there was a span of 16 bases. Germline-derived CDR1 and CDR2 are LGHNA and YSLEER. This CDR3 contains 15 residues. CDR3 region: CASSQEVSLKEGYTF. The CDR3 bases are TGCGCCAGCAGCCAAGAAGTTTCCCTGAAGGAGGGCTACACCTTC.

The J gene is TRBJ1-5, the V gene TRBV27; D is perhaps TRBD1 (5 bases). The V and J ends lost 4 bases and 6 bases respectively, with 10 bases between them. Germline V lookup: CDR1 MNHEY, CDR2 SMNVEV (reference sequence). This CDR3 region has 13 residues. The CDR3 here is CASSWGVAQPQHF. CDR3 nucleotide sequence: TGTGCCAGCAGTTGGGGGGTAGCTCAGCCCCAGCATTTT.

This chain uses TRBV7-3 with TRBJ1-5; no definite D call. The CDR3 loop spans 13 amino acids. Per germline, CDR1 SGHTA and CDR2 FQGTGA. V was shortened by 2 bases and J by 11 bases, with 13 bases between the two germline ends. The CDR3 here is CASSLCESRTQHF. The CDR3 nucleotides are TGTGCCAGCAGCTTATGCGAAAGTCGAACCCAGCATTTT.

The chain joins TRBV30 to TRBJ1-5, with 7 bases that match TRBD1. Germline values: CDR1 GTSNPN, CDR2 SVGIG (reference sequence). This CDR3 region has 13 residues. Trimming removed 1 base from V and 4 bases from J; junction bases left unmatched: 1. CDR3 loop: CAWSGQGNQPQHF. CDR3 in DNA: TGTGCCTGGAGTGGACAGGGAAATCAGCCCCAGCATTTT. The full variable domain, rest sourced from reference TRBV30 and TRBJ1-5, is SQTIHQWPATLVQPVGSPLSLECTVEGTSNPNLYWYRQAAGRGLQLLFYSVGIGQISSEVPQNLSASRPQDRQFILSSKKLLLSDSGFYLCAWSGQGNQPQHFGDGTRLSIL.

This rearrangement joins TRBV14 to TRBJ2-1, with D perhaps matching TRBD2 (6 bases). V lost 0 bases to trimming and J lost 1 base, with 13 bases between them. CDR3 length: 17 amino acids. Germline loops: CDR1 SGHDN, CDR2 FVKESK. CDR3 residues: CASSQDIRGESYNEQFF. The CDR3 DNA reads TGTGCCAGCAGCCAAGATATTCGCGGGGAGTCCTACAATGAGCAGTTCTTC.

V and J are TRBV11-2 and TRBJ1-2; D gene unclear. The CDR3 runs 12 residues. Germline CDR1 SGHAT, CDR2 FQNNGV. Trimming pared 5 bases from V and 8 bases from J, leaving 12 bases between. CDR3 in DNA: TGTGCCAGCAGCGGGCCCCTCCGCGGCTACACCTTC. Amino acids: CASSGPLRGYTF.

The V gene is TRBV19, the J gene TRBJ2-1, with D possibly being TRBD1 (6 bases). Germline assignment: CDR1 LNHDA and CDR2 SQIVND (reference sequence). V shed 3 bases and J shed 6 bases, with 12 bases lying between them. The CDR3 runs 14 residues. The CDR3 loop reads CASSILVGANEQFF. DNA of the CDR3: TGTGCCAGTAGTATCCTAGTGGGGGCCAATGAGCAGTTCTTC.

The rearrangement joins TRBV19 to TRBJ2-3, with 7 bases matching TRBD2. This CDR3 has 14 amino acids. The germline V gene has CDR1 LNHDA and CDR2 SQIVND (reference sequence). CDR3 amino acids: CSSAGAPRTDTQYF. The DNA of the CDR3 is TGTTCATCGGCGGGAGCGCCTAGGACAGATACGCAGTATTTT.